The rows below give T cell receptor beta chains drawn from one sample of a study of blood T cell repertoires in COVID-19. The data were produced by immunoSEQ multiplex PCR, yet TCRdb's version contains in-frame clones alone and is incomplete. The sample includes 200,000 to 250,000 clones, around four fifths of them seen just once. Sequencing input: peripheral blood. The source is a woman aged 70-85 years with active or convalescent COVID-19. The CDR3 runs from the conserved cysteine through the conserved F or W. Each record gives: J gene, V gene, CDR3 protein.

>TRBJ1-1|TRBV11-2
CASSLVEGAEAFF
>TRBJ1-3|TRBV5-5
CASSLEQYSGNTIYF
>TRBJ1-2|TRBV20-1
CSANQYYGYTF
>TRBJ2-1|TRBV9
CASSVAGAYEQFF
>TRBJ2-3|TRBV28
CATSLEYTQYF
>TRBJ1-2|TRBV7-9
CASSFGGRIYGYTF
>TRBJ1-2|TRBV9
CASSPDRASGGYTF
>TRBJ2-3|TRBV11-3
CASSLGLPDADTQYF
>TRBJ2-1|TRBV11-1
CASTLGGEQFF
>TRBJ2-1|TRBV28
CASRGTQGKYGNEQFF
>TRBJ1-5|TRBV28
CASSLWTGGDYQPQHF
>TRBJ1-1|TRBV2
CASSEGRLNTEAFF
>TRBJ1-4|TRBV10-3
CAISESISPENEKLFF
>TRBJ1-3|TRBV9
CASTEGVGSGNTIYF
>TRBJ2-3|TRBV5-1
CASSLGAMGTDTQYF
>TRBJ2-1|TRBV29-1
CSVERQTYNEQFF
>TRBJ1-1|TRBV14
CASSQDMGAWNTEAFF
>TRBJ2-1|TRBV19
CASTYGSGRAGNEQFF
>TRBJ2-1|TRBV29-1
CSSQPNSYNEQFF
>TRBJ2-4|TRBV7-9
CASSSTGTGDIQYF
>TRBJ2-3|TRBV2
CASKLADTQYF
>TRBJ2-1|TRBV7-9
CASSPAGFAYNEQFF
>TRBJ1-1|TRBV7-9
CASSRGQGEWAFF
>TRBJ2-3|TRBV29-1
CSVDGLAVTDTQYF
>TRBJ1-2|TRBV5-6
CASSISGTGDVYTF
>TRBJ2-5|TRBV2
CASSGRQFQETQYF
>TRBJ1-1|TRBV11-2
CASSRSAGTGVEAFF
>TRBJ1-4|TRBV28
CASSSPVATNEKLFF
>TRBJ1-3|TRBV6-1
CASSERTAGSGNTIYF